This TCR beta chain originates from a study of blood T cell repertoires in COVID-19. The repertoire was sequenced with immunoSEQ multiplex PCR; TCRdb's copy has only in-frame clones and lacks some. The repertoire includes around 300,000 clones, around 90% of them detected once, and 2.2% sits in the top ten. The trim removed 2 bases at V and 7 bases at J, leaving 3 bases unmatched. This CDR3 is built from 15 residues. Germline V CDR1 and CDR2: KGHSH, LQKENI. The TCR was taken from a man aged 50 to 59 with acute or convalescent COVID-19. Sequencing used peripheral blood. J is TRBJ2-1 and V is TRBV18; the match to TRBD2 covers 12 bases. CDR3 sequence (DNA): TGTGCCAGCTCACCAGCTGGACTAGCGGGGAATGAGCAGTTCTTC. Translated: CASSPAGLAGNEQFF.